A single TCR beta chain is shown here with its context. The V gene end was trimmed by 1 base and the J gene end by 3 bases; junction bases not matched to a gene: 6. CDR1 is SGHVS, CDR2 FQNEAQ, per germline. The CDR3 covers 17 residues. Some clones are missing from TCRdb's copy, which holds only in-frame ones; the method was immunoSEQ multiplex PCR. Altogether some 94,000 clones are present, around 67% being singletons, with the ten largest covering around 23%. This sample was taken from a study of blood T cell repertoires in COVID-19. This receptor was obtained from an older woman in a cohort sampled during active or convalescent COVID-19. The V call is TRBV7-8, the J call TRBJ2-6; TRBD1 matches 7 bases. The sample comprised peripheral blood. The CDR3 sequence is CASSLVGTAFGANVLTF. The CDR3 DNA reads TGTGCCAGCAGCTTAGTAGGGACAGCTTTTGGGGCCAACGTCCTGACTTTC. Filled out from reference TRBV7-8 and TRBJ2-6, the complete variable domain reads GAGVSQSPRYKVAKRGQDVALRCDPISGHVSLFWYQQALGQGPEFLTYFQNEAQLDKSGLPSDRFFAERPEGSVSTLKIQRTQQEDSAVYLCASSLVGTAFGANVLTFGAGSRLTVL.